A single sample is the source of the 9 T cell receptor beta chains below, sequenced in a study of blood T cell repertoires in COVID-19. Profiling relied on immunoSEQ multiplex PCR, and the TCRdb table lists in-frame clones only, not all of them. This table holds about 270,000 clones, roughly nine tenths found once. Sequencing was performed on PBMCs or T cells enriched from blood (not recorded which). All receptors derive from a woman younger than 30 who had recovered from COVID-19.

The chain combines TRBV6-4 with TRBJ1-2; 8 bases are a match to TRBD1. The germline V gene encodes CDR1 MRHNA and CDR2 SNTAGT. The J segment lost 4 bases and the V segment lost 3 bases, leaving 22 bases of the junction unmatched. The CDR3 sequence is 20 residues long. The CDR3 sequence: CASSENGQDREVGSFYGYTF. The DNA for the CDR3 is TGTGCCAGCAGTGAAAACGGCCAGGACAGGGAGGTTGGATCTTTCTATGGCTACACCTTC.

This chain joins TRBV4-2 and TRBJ1-2; 8 nucleotides line up with TRBD1. The CDR3 has 14 amino acids. Germline CDR1 is LGHNA and CDR2 is YNFKEQ. The junction had 5 bases not matched to a gene; V was cut back by 2 bases and J by 6 bases. CDR3 loop: CASSQKDRVDGYTF. Written as DNA, the CDR3 is TGTGCCAGCAGCCAAAAGGACAGGGTAGATGGCTACACCTTC.

This chain connects TRBV30 to TRBJ2-7; D is ambiguous. The CDR3 spans 11 residues. Germline V gene data show CDR1 as GTSNPN and CDR2 as SVGIG (reference sequence). The CDR3 region has the DNA TGTGCTTATAGATTGATCTACGAGCAGTACTTC. This gives the protein CAYRLIYEQYF.

The V and J genes are TRBV6-5 and TRBJ2-1; 9 nucleotides match TRBD2. This CDR3 region has 15 residues. The germline V gene has CDR1 MNHEY and CDR2 SVGAGI. V shed 7 bases, J shed 8 bases, and the junction held 12 bases outside the gene matches. The CDR3 coding sequence is TGTGCCAGCACCCGAGAGGCGGGGGGGCCACATGAGCAGTTCTTC. Amino acid sequence: CASTREAGGPHEQFF.

The gene calls are TRBV2 and TRBJ2-3; TRBD2 aligns across 8 bases. The germline V gene has CDR1 SNHLY and CDR2 FYNNEI. There are 14 residues in the CDR3. V gave up 4 bases and J gave up 6 bases; unmatched junction bases: 6. CDR3 region: CASSAGGGWDTQYF. The CDR3 coding sequence is TGTGCCAGCAGTGCTGGCGGGGGGTGGGATACGCAGTATTTT.

The chain links TRBV19 to TRBJ2-1, with 9 positions matching TRBD1. Per the germline V gene, CDR1 is LNHDA and CDR2 is SQIVND (reference sequence). The V gene end was trimmed by 4 bases and the J gene end by 8 bases; junction bases not matched to a gene: 9. The CDR3 contains 15 residues. CDR3 nucleotide sequence: TGTGCCAGTAGTACACAGGGGGCCCTCCTCGATGAGCAGTTCTTC. As protein: CASSTQGALLDEQFF.

This sequence joins TRBV7-9 and TRBJ1-1; the D is unclear. The germline CDR1 and CDR2 sequences are SEHNR and FQNEAQ (reference sequence). There are 17 residues in the CDR3. V was clipped by 5 bases and J by 0 bases, with 19 bases between them. CDR3 amino acids: CASSPYPGTALNTEAFF. CDR3 nucleotides: TGTGCCAGCAGCCCATATCCGGGAACGGCTCTGAACACTGAAGCTTTCTTT.

The V and J genes are TRBV9 and TRBJ2-1, with 8 nucleotides matching TRBD2. CDR3 size: 16 residues. V dropped 4 bases and J dropped 4; count of bases not matched to a gene: 10. Germline V gives CDR1 SGDLS, CDR2 YYNGEE. The CDR3 sequence: CASSTHPGTRYNEQFF. Written as DNA, the CDR3 is TGTGCCAGCAGCACTCACCCCGGGACTAGATACAATGAGCAGTTCTTC.

The V gene is TRBV11-2, the J gene TRBJ2-3; a weak D match, TRBD1 (6 bases). Germline-derived CDR1 and CDR2 are SGHAT and FQNNGV. Trimming cost V 4 bases and J 4 bases, with 18 bases left between them. The CDR3 has 16 residues. The CDR3 loop is CASSSDVGARADTQYF. In nucleotides, the CDR3 is TGTGCCAGCAGCTCCGATGTGGGGGCGAGGGCAGATACGCAGTATTTT.